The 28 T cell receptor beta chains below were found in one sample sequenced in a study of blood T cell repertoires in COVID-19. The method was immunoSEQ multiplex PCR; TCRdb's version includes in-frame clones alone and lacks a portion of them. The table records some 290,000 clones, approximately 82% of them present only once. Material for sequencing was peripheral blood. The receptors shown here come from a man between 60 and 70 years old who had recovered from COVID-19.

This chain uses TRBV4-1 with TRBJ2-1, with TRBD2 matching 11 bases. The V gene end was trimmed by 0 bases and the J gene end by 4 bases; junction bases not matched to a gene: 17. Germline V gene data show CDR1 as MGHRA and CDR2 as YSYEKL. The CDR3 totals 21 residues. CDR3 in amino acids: CASSQERGRLAGGPTYNEQFF. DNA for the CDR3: TGCGCCAGCAGCCAAGAACGAGGGAGGCTAGCGGGAGGCCCGACGTACAATGAGCAGTTCTTC.

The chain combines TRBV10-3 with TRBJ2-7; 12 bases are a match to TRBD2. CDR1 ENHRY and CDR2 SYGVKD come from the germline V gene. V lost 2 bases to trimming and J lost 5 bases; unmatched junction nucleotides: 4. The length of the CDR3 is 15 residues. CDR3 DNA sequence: TGTGCCATCAGTGAGCTCGGACTAGCGGGAAACGAGCAGTACTTC. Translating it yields CAISELGLAGNEQYF.

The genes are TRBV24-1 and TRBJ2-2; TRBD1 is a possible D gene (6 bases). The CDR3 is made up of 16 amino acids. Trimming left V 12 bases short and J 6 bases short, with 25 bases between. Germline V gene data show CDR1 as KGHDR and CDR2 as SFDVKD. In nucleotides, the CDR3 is TGTGCCGGTAGTATTTCGGGACAAGTGGGTGCCGGGGAGCTGTTTTTT. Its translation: CAGSISGQVGAGELFF.

As DNA, the CDR3 is TGTGCCAGCAGCCCAGGACGGGGGACCTACGAGCAGTACTTC. Protein sequence: CASSPGRGTYEQYF. The chain is built from TRBV7-7 and TRBJ2-7; D is perhaps TRBD2 (6 bases). Trimming took 5 bases from V and 2 from J, leaving 13 bases between them. The germline V gene encodes CDR1 SSHAT and CDR2 FNYEAQ (reference sequence). This CDR3 is 14 amino acids long.

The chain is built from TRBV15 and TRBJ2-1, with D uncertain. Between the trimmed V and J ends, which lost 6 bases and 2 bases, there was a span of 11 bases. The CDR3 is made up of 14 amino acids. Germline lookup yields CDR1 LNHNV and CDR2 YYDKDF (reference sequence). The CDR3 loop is CATSQGGAYNEQFF. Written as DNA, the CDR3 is TGTGCCACCAGTCAAGGTGGAGCCTACAATGAGCAGTTCTTC. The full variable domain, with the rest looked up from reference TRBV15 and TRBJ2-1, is DAMVIQNPRYQVTQFGKPVTLSCSQTLNHNVMYWYQQKSSQAPKLLFHYYDKDFNNEADTPDNFQSRRPNTSFCFLDIRSPGLGDTAMYLCATSQGGAYNEQFFGPGTRLTVL.

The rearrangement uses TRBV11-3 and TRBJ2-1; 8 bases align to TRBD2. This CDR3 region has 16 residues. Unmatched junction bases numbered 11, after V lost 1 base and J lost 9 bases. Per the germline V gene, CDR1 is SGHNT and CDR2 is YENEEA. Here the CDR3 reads CASSLGVSGNTGEQFF. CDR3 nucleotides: TGTGCCAGCAGCTTAGGGGTTAGCGGGAATACCGGTGAGCAGTTCTTC.

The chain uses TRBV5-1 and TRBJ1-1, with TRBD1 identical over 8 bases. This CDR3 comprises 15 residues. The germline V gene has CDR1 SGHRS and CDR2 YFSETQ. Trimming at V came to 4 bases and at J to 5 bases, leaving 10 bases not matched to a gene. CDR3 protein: CASSPGRGRDTEAFF. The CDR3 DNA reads TGCGCCAGCAGCCCGGGCAGGGGGCGGGATACTGAAGCTTTCTTT.

CDR3 sequence: CASSRLRGPGNTIYF. The CDR3 nucleotides read TGTGCCAGCAGCCGCCTCAGGGGGCCTGGAAACACCATATATTTT. J is TRBJ1-3 and V is TRBV3-1 (or the pseudogene TRBV3-2); 8 bases agree with TRBD1. Germline V lookup: CDR1 LGHDT, CDR2 YNNKEL (reference sequence). The CDR3 is 15 residues long. With V trimmed by 4 bases and J by 2 bases, 4 bases remained unmatched.

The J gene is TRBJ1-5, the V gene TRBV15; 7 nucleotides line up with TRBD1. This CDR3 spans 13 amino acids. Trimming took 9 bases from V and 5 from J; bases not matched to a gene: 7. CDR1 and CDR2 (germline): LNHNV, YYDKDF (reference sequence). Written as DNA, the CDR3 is TGTGCCACAACACAGGGGCACGATCAGCCCCAGCATTTT. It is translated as CATTQGHDQPQHF.

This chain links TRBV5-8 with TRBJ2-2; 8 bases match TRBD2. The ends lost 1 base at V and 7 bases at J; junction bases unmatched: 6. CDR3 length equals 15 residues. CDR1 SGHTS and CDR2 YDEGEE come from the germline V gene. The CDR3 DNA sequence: TGTGCCAGCAGCTTGTTCGGGAGGGCCAGCGGGGAGCTGTTTTTT. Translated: CASSLFGRASGELFF.

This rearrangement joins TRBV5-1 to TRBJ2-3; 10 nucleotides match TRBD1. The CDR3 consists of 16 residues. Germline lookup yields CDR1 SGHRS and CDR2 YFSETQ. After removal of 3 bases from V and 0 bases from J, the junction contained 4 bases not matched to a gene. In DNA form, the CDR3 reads TGCGCCAGCAGCTCCGACAGGGGGCTAAGCACAGATACGCAGTATTTT. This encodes CASSSDRGLSTDTQYF.

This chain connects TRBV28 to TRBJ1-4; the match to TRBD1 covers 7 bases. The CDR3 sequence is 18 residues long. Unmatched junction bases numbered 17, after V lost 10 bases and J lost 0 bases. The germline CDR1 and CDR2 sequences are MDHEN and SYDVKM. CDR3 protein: CAKPGGWSRISTNEKLFF. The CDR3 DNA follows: TGTGCCAAACCAGGGGGTTGGTCCCGTATATCAACTAATGAAAAACTGTTTTTT.

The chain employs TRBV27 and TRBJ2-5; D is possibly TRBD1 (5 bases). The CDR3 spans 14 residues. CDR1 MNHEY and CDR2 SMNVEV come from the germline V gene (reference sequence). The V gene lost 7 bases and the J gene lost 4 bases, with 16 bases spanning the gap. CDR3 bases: TGTGCCAGCAAAGGCAGGGTCAATCCAGAGACCCAGTACTTC. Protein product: CASKGRVNPETQYF.

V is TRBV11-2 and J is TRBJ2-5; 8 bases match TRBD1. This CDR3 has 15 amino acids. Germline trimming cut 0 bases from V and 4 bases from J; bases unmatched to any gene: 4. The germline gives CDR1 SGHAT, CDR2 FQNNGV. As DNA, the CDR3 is TGTGCCAGCAGCTTAGATGGACAGGGTCTAGAGACCCAGTACTTC. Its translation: CASSLDGQGLETQYF.

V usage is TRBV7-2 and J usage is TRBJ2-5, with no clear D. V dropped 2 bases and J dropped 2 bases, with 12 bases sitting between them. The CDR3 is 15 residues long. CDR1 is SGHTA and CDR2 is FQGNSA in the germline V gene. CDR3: CASSLQKAIQETQYF. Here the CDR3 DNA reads TGTGCCAGCAGCTTACAAAAAGCGATTCAAGAGACCCAGTACTTC.

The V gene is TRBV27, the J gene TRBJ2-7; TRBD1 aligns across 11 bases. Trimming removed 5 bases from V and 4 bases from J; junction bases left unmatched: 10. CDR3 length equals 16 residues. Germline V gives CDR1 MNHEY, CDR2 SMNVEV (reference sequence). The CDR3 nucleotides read TGTGCCAGCAGTAATTCCCCGGGACAGGGGGTATACGAGCAGTACTTC. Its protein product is CASSNSPGQGVYEQYF.

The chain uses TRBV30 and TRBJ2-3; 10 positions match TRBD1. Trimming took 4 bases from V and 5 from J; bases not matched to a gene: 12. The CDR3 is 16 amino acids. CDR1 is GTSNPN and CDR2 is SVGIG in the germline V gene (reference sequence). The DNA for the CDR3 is TGTGCCTGGACGTCCCGGGACAGGGGCCTACTAGATACGCAGTATTTT. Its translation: CAWTSRDRGLLDTQYF.

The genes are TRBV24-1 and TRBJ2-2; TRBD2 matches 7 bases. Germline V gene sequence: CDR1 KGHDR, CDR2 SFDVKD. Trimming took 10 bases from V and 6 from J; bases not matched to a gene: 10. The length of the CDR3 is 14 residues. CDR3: CATAAGVKPGELFF. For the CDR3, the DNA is TGTGCCACGGCCGCGGGAGTTAAGCCCGGGGAGCTGTTTTTT.

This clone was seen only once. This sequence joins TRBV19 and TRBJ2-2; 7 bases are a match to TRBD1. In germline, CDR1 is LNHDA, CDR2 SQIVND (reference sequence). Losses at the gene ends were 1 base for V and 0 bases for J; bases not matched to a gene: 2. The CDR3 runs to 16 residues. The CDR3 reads CASSIVQGANTGELFF. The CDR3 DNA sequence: TGTGCCAGTAGTATAGTCCAGGGGGCGAACACCGGGGAGCTGTTTTTT. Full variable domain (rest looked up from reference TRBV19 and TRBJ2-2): DGGITQSPKYLFRKEGQNVTLSCEQNLNHDAMYWYRQDPGQGLRLIYYSQIVNDFQKGDIAEGYSVSREKKESFPLTVTSAQKNPTAFYLCASSIVQGANTGELFFGEGSRLTVL.

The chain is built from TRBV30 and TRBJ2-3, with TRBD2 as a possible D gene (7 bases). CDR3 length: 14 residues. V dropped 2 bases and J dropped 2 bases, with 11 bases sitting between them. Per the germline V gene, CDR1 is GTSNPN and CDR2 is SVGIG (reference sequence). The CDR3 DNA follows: TGTGCCTGGAGTCTAGGGGGGGCCACAGATACGCAGTATTTT. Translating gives CAWSLGGATDTQYF.

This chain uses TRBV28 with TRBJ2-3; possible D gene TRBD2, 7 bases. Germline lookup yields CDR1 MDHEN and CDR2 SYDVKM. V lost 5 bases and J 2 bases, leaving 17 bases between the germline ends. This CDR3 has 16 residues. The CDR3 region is CASSGTWRGNTDTQYF. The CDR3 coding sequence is TGTGCCAGCAGTGGGACATGGCGGGGGAACACAGATACGCAGTATTTT.

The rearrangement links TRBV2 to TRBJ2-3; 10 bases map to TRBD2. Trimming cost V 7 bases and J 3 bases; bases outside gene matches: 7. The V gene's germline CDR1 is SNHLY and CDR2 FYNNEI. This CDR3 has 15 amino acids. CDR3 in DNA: TGTGCCAGCATCCCAGCTAGCGGGAGAACAGATACGCAGTATTTT. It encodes CASIPASGRTDTQYF. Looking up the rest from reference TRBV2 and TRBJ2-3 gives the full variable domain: EPEVTQTPSHQVTQMGQEVILRCVPISNHLYFYWYRQILGQKVEFLVSFYNNEISEKSEIFDDQFSVERPDGSNFTLKIRSTKLEDSAMYFCASIPASGRTDTQYFGPGTRLTVL.

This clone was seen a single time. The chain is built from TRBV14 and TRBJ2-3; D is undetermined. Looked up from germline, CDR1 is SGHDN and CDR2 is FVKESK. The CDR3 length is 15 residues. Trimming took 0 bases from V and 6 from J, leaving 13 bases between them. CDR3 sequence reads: CASSQERVPPDTQYF. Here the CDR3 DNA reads TGTGCCAGCAGCCAAGAGCGAGTACCCCCCGATACGCAGTATTTT.

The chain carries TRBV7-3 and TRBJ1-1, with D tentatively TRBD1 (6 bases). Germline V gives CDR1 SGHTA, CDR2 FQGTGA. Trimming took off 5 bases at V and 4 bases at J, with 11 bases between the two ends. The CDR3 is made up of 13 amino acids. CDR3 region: CASSLGGPTEAFF. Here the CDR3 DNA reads TGTGCCAGCAGCCTGGGGGGGCCCACTGAAGCTTTCTTT.

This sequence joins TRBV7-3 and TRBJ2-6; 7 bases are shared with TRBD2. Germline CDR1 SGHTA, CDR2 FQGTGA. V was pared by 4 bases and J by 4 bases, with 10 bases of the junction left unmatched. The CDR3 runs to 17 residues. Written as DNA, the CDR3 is TGTGCCAGCAGCTCCCGGGGGGTAGCGTCGGGGGCCAACGTCCTGACTTTC. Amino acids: CASSSRGVASGANVLTF.

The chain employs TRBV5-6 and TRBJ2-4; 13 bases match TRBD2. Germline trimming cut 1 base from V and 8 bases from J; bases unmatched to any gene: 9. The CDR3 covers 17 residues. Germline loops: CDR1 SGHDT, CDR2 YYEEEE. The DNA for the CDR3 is TGTGCCAGCAGCTTGATAACTAGCGGGAGGGCCGGCGACATTCAGTACTTC. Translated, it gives CASSLITSGRAGDIQYF.

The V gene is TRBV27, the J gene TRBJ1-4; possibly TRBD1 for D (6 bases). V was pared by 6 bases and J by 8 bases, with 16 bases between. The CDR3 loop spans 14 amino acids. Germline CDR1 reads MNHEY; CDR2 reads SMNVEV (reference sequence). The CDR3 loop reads CASRQRGGGEKLFF. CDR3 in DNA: TGTGCCAGCAGGCAGAGGGGGGGAGGAGAAAAACTGTTTTTT.

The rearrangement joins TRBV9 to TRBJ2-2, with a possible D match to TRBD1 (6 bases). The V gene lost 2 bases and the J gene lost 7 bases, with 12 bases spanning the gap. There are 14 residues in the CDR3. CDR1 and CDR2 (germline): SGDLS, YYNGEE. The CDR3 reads CASSVLQGIGELFF. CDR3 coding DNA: TGTGCCAGCAGCGTCTTACAGGGCATCGGGGAGCTGTTTTTT.